This TCR beta chain was profiled in a study of blood T cell repertoires in COVID-19. Looking at the study overall: T cells, B-cell-depleted T cells, or PBMCs supplied cDNA or gDNA.

Sequenced by immunoSEQ multiplex PCR; TCRdb stores in-frame clones only, minus some. In the table there are 35,000 to 50,000 clones, about 89% of which are singletons. The clonotype comes from a woman aged 25 to 39 in a cohort sampled during active COVID-19. The sequenced sample was peripheral blood.

The CDR3 nucleotides are TGTGCCAGCAGCGCAGGGGGGCAGGCCGAAAAACTGTTTTTT. Its protein is CASSAGGQAEKLFF. The chain has TRBV7-9 and TRBJ1-4, with 7 bases aligning to TRBD1. This CDR3 has 14 amino acids. The V and J ends lost 5 bases and 8 bases, in that order; junction bases with no gene match: 8. CDR1 is SEHNR, CDR2 FQNEAQ, per germline (reference sequence). The full variable domain, with the rest looked up from reference TRBV7-9 and TRBJ1-4, is DTGVSQNPRHKITKRGQNVTFRCDPISEHNRLYWYRQTLGQGPEFLTYFQNEAQLEKSRLLSDRFSAERPKGSFSTLEIQRTEQGDSAMYLCASSAGGQAEKLFFGSGTQLSVL.